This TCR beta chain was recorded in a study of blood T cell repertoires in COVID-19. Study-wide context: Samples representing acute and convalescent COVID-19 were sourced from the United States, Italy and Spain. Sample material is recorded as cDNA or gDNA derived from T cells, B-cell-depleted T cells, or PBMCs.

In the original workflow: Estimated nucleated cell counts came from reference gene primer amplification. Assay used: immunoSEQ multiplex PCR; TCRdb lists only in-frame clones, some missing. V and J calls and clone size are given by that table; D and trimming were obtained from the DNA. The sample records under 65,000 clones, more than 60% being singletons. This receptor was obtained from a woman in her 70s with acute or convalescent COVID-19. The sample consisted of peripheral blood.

CDR3 DNA sequence: TGTGCCAGCAGTGAACTAGCGGGGGGGCCAGAGACCCAGTACTTC. This codes for CASSELAGGPETQYF. The chain uses TRBV6-1 and TRBJ2-5; TRBD2 matches 12 bases. Germline V CDR1 and CDR2: MNHNS, SASEGT. V shed 2 bases, J shed 4 bases, and the junction held 2 bases outside the gene matches. The CDR3 sequence is 15 residues long.